These T cell receptor beta chains were read from a single sample in a study of T cells in Graves' hyperthyroidism and ophthalmopathy. TCRdb processed the multiplex PCR reads anew with MiXCR; each CDR3 protein has one entry. The profile shows 500,000 or so distinct CDR3 sequences, 17% of them singletons. Sequencing was carried out using blood. These TCRs come from a woman between 18 and 30 years old with Graves' ophthalmopathy. The CDR3 runs from the conserved cysteine through the conserved F or W. A D gene is named only where the DNA matches it firmly. Where a row states a size, it is once, few, many or the class of an expanded clone; other rows omit it.

D gene	clone size	CDR3 length	V gene	J gene	CDR3 protein	CDR3 DNA
-	many	12	TRBV20-1	TRBJ2-7	CSAKILSYEQYF	TGCAGTGCTAAAATTCTTTCCTACGAGCAGTACTTC
TRBD1	-	13	TRBV30	TRBJ2-2	CALNRDRAGELFF	TGTGCCTTGAACCGGGACAGGGCCGGGGAGCTGTTTTTT
-	many	14	TRBV20-1	TRBJ2-7	CSARAVLRDWEQYF	TGCAGTGCGCGGGCAGTCCTCCGAGATTGGGAGCAGTACTTC
TRBD1	-	15	TRBV20-1	TRBJ2-2	CSARSRTGDAGELFF	TGCAGTGCTAGATCGAGGACAGGGGACGCCGGGGAGCTGTTTTTT
TRBD2	many	14	TRBV13	TRBJ2-3	CASERGRSTDTQYF	TGTGCCAGTGAGCGGGGGCGTAGCACAGATACGCAGTATTTT
TRBD1	-	17	TRBV4-1	TRBJ1-3	CASSQEPGGFSGNTIYF	TGCGCCAGCAGCCAAGAGCCAGGGGGCTTCTCTGGAAACACCATATATTTT
TRBD1	few	14	TRBV5-4	TRBJ2-1	CASSPWDRGNEQFF	TGTGCCAGCAGCCCGTGGGACAGGGGCAATGAGCAGTTCTTC
-	-	13	TRBV19	TRBJ1-2	CASSVRDANGYTF	TGTGCCAGTAGTGTCCGGGACGCGAATGGCTACACCTTC
-	many	13	TRBV28	TRBJ2-3	CASRTGRTDTQYF	TGTGCCAGCAGGACAGGACGCACAGATACGCAGTATTTT
TRBD1	many	13	TRBV3-1	TRBJ2-5	CASSPGGKETQYF	TGTGCCAGCAGCCCAGGGGGAAAAGAGACCCAGTACTTC
-	many	13	TRBV28	TRBJ2-1	CASSVPLGTEQFF	TGTGCCAGCAGCGTCCCACTAGGTACTGAGCAGTTCTTC
-	many	15	TRBV7-2	TRBJ1-1	CASSFRPGELAEAFF	TGTGCCAGCAGCTTCCGGCCAGGGGAGTTGGCTGAAGCTTTCTTT
TRBD2	-	15	TRBV20-1	TRBJ2-7	CSARDRRAGTYEQYF	TGCAGTGCTAGAGATCGGCGAGCGGGGACCTACGAGCAGTACTTC
-	many	12	TRBV7-8	TRBJ2-5	CASSLAAETQYF	TGTGCCAGCAGCTTAGCGGCGGAGACCCAGTACTTC
-	many	13	TRBV2	TRBJ1-1	CASSGDGSTEAFF	TGTGCCAGCAGTGGGGACGGGAGCACTGAAGCTTTCTTT
-	-	15	TRBV5-6	TRBJ2-7	CASSLWDLAGYEQYF	TGTGCCAGCAGCTTGTGGGACCTGGCGGGCTACGAGCAGTACTTC
-	many	14	TRBV28	TRBJ2-3	CASSLPGSTDTQYF	TGTGCCAGCAGTTTGCCAGGGAGCACAGATACGCAGTATTTT
-	-	12	TRBV10-3	TRBJ2-1	CATRTLLNEQFF	TGTGCCACGAGGACTCTCCTCAATGAGCAGTTCTTC
TRBD1	-	15	TRBV6-1	TRBJ2-1	CASSTTGTGVGKQFF	TGTGCCAGCAGTACGACCGGGACAGGGGTCGGAAAGCAGTTCTTC
-	many	14	TRBV18	TRBJ2-3	CASSPPVGTDTQYF	TGTGCCAGCTCACCACCGGTCGGGACAGATACGCAGTATTTT
-	-	14	TRBV7-9	TRBJ2-7	CASSLIDKNYEQYF	TGTGCCAGCAGCTTGATAGACAAAAACTACGAGCAGTACTTC
TRBD1	-	16	TRBV20-1	TRBJ1-5	CSAGTGTGLSNQPQHF	TGCAGTGCTGGAACCGGGACAGGGTTAAGCAATCAGCCCCAGCATTTT
TRBD2	-	15	TRBV20-1	TRBJ2-1	CSASDLAGVFHEQFF	TGCAGTGCTAGTGATCTAGCGGGAGTGTTCCATGAGCAGTTCTTC
TRBD2	many	15	TRBV7-3	TRBJ2-1	CASSLGLAGPNEQFF	TGTGCCAGCAGCTTAGGGCTAGCGGGGCCCAATGAGCAGTTCTTC
-	-	15	TRBV4-2	TRBJ1-5	CASSQRVGAHQPQHF	TGTGCCAGCAGCCAAAGAGTGGGGGCTCATCAGCCCCAGCATTTT